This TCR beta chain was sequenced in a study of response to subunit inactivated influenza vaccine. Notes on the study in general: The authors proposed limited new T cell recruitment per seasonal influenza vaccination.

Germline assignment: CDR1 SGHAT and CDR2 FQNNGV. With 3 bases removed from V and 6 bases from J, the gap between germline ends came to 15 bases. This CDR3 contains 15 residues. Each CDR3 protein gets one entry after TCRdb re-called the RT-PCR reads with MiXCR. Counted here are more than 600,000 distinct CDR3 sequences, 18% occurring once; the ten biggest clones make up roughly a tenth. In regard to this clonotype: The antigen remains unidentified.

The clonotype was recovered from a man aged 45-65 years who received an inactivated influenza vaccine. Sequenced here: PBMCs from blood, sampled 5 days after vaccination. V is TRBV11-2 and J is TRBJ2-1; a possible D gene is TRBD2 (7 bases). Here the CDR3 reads CASSFLGGGPNEQFF. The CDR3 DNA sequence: TGTGCCAGCAGCTTTCTAGGGGGGGGGCCCAATGAGCAGTTCTTC.